Each of the 21 T cell receptor beta chains below was sequenced from the same sample in a study of shared clonotypes between healthy human individuals. Clones were read by immunoSEQ multiplex PCR, and TCRdb kept only the in-frame ones, dropping some. The sample has around 2,000,000 clones; roughly 95% are singletons. Naive CD8 cells lacked CD45RO, underwent positive selection for CCR7 and left out terminally differentiated effector memory CD45RA+ cells. Specimen: naive CD8+ T cells sorted from blood. The receptors were gathered from a man younger than 35 in good health.

A single count supports this clone. This chain joins TRBV5-1 and TRBJ2-2; 8 positions agree with TRBD2. Germline V gene sequence: CDR1 SGHRS, CDR2 YFSETQ. The trim removed 0 bases at V and 5 bases at J, leaving 9 bases unmatched. CDR3 length equals 17 residues. CDR3 DNA sequence: TGCGCCAGCAGCTTGGCTGCAGCGGGAGCGGTTACCGGGGAGCTGTTTTTT. It specifies CASSLAAAGAVTGELFF.

The chain carries TRBV5-1 and TRBJ2-7; D unclear. CDR1 and CDR2 from the germline V gene are SGHRS and YFSETQ. Deletions cut 0 bases from V and 4 bases from J, with 14 bases between. The CDR3 runs 15 residues. The CDR3 sequence is CASSLATAQLYEQYF. The DNA of the CDR3 is TGCGCCAGCAGCTTGGCCACGGCCCAACTTTACGAGCAGTACTTC.

This clone was detected only once. This chain uses TRBV5-1 with TRBJ1-6; D is unclear. CDR1 is SGHRS, CDR2 YFSETQ, per germline. The CDR3 is 15 amino acids. V lost 1 base and J lost 10, with 15 bases in between. CDR3 protein: CASSLSDPGVSPLHF. The CDR3 DNA sequence: TGCGCCAGCAGCTTGTCCGACCCCGGAGTCTCACCCCTCCACTTT.

Written as DNA, the CDR3 is TGTGCCATCAGTGATAGCGCCCAAGGGTACGAGCAGTACTTC. The encoded protein is CAISDSAQGYEQYF. V is TRBV10-3 and J is TRBJ2-7; tentatively, D is TRBD2 (5 bases). V lost 3 bases and J lost 4, with 13 bases in between. CDR3 length: 14 amino acids. The germline CDR1 and CDR2 sequences are ENHRY and SYGVKD.

The chain carries TRBV6-5 and TRBJ2-2; D is perhaps TRBD2 (5 bases). With 4 bases removed from V and 5 bases from J, the gap between germline ends came to 17 bases. Germline CDR1 is MNHEY and CDR2 is SVGAGI. There are 16 residues in the CDR3. As DNA, the CDR3 is TGTGCCAGCAGTTTTGGGGAGCTGGCTAGTACCGGGGAGCTGTTTTTT. Its translation is CASSFGELASTGELFF.

Comment on this clone: This could be a read error, since a much larger clone is one nucleotide away. The V gene is TRBV7-9, the J gene TRBJ2-5; D is uncertain. Germline V gives CDR1 SEHNR, CDR2 FQNEAQ (reference sequence). The CDR3 is 11 residues long. The CDR3 bases are TGTGCCAGCAGGTTAGGGGAGACCCAGTACTTC. Its protein is CASRLGETQYF.

This chain joins TRBV27 and TRBJ1-6; 10 bases are a match to TRBD1. The CDR3 spans 15 residues. Trimming took 3 bases from V and 8 from J; bases not matched to a gene: 4. Germline V gene sequence: CDR1 MNHEY, CDR2 SMNVEV (reference sequence). The CDR3 reads CASSFGTGVDSPLHF. The CDR3 region has the DNA TGTGCCAGCAGTTTTGGGACAGGGGTGGATTCACCCCTCCACTTT.

This chain connects TRBV30 to TRBJ2-3; D call uncertain. This CDR3 comprises 13 residues. Germline V gives CDR1 GTSNPN, CDR2 SVGIG (reference sequence). Deletions cut 3 bases from V and 3 bases from J, with 10 bases between. The CDR3 DNA reads as TGTGCCTGGAGCGTCGGGCCAACAGATACGCAGTATTTT. Translating it yields CAWSVGPTDTQYF.

J is TRBJ2-3 and V is TRBV4-1; D remains ambiguous. With 6 bases removed from V and 5 bases from J, the gap between germline ends came to 18 bases. The CDR3 loop spans 15 amino acids. Germline V gene data show CDR1 as MGHRA and CDR2 as YSYEKL. DNA of the CDR3: TGCGCCAGCAGAGGCGCCCACACGCTCCTAGATACGCAGTATTTT. This translates into CASRGAHTLLDTQYF.

In this sample, this clone turned up once. The V and J genes are TRBV11-3 and TRBJ2-1, with 7 bases lining up with TRBD2. The CDR3 runs 13 residues. The trim removed 8 bases at V and 5 bases at J, leaving 6 bases unmatched. The V gene's germline CDR1 is SGHNT and CDR2 YENEEA. The chain's CDR3 is CASSQRGNNEQFF. CDR3 DNA sequence: TGTGCCAGCTCGCAGCGGGGAAACAATGAGCAGTTCTTC.

The chain links TRBV2 to TRBJ2-1; D perhaps matches TRBD2 (5 bases). CDR1 and CDR2 from the germline V gene are SNHLY and FYNNEI. The CDR3 sequence is 13 residues long. Trimming removed 5 bases at V and 5 bases at J, with 10 bases between. CDR3 protein: CASSSGLDNEQFF. CDR3 nucleotides: TGTGCCAGCAGTTCCGGACTGGACAATGAGCAGTTCTTC.

The gene calls are TRBV2 and TRBJ1-1, with D unresolved. Germline lookup yields CDR1 SNHLY and CDR2 FYNNEI. The CDR3 runs 16 residues. Trimming cost V 7 bases and J 0 bases, with 18 bases left between them. The CDR3 loop is CASTDSFDGMNTEAFF. Written as DNA, the CDR3 is TGTGCCAGCACTGACTCCTTCGACGGGATGAACACTGAAGCTTTCTTT.

The chain carries TRBV27 and TRBJ2-2, with TRBD2 as a possible D gene (6 bases). The V end lost 2 bases, the J end lost 3 bases, and 10 bases lay between the germline ends. The germline V gene encodes CDR1 MNHEY and CDR2 SMNVEV (reference sequence). CDR3 length: 15 amino acids. CDR3 sequence: CASSLGGSYTGELFF. DNA for the CDR3: TGTGCCAGCAGTTTAGGGGGGAGCTACACCGGGGAGCTGTTTTTT.

This clone was seen a handful of times. J is TRBJ2-7 and V is TRBV13, with 7 bases that match TRBD2. This CDR3 comprises 16 residues. The ends lost 1 base at V and 2 bases at J; junction bases unmatched: 8. In germline, CDR1 is PRHDT, CDR2 FYEKMQ (reference sequence). The CDR3 region is CASSLEGGPLPYEQYF. CDR3 DNA: TGTGCCAGCAGCTTAGAGGGAGGGCCCCTTCCCTACGAGCAGTACTTC.

This clone has just a few counts. The chain couples TRBV27 to TRBJ1-2, with 10 positions matching TRBD1. V lost 4 bases, J lost 1 base, and 6 bases stayed unmatched. CDR1 and CDR2 (germline): MNHEY, SMNVEV (reference sequence). The CDR3 has 16 amino acids. CDR3 bases: TGTGCCAGCAGTTCGTGGGACAGGGGTCTTAACTATGGCTACACCTTC. It yields the protein CASSSWDRGLNYGYTF.

The chain links TRBV6-1 to TRBJ1-1; tentatively, D is TRBD1 (6 bases). The germline gives CDR1 MNHNS, CDR2 SASEGT. The CDR3 runs to 14 residues. V was pared by 4 bases and J by 4 bases, with 13 bases between. This CDR3 reads CASSGYRDSTEAFF. The CDR3 DNA is TGTGCCAGCAGTGGCTACAGGGATAGCACTGAAGCTTTCTTT.

The chain couples TRBV10-2 to TRBJ2-7, with D unclear. The CDR3 consists of 13 residues. Trimming took off 8 bases at V and 6 bases at J, with 17 bases between the two ends. CDR1 is WSHSY, CDR2 SAAADI, per germline. CDR3 sequence: CASDNTITGEQYF. The CDR3 bases are TGCGCCAGCGACAACACAATTACCGGCGAGCAGTACTTC.

This clone was seen a few times. This chain links TRBV28 with TRBJ1-1; 8 bases map to TRBD1. V lost 4 bases and J lost 3; bases outside the gene matches: 4. This CDR3 contains 14 residues. Germline V gene lookup returns CDR1 MDHEN and CDR2 SYDVKM. The CDR3 bases are TGTGCCAGCAGTTCGGACAGGGAGCACACTGAAGCTTTCTTT. It codes for CASSSDREHTEAFF.

Notes on this clone: Given a much more abundant clone one base away, this may be a read error. The chain employs TRBV7-6 and TRBJ2-7; D remains ambiguous. The CDR3 contains 11 residues. The germline V and J ends were trimmed by 4 bases and 2 bases, with 3 bases remaining between them. CDR1 is SGHVS and CDR2 is FNYEAQ in the germline V gene. Written as DNA, the CDR3 is TGTGCCAGCAGCTCCACCTACGAGCAGTACTTC. This sequence encodes CASSSTYEQYF.

This rearrangement joins TRBV27 to TRBJ2-3; D possibly matches TRBD1 or TRBD2 (5 bases each). Germline V gene sequence: CDR1 MNHEY, CDR2 SMNVEV (reference sequence). V lost 1 base to trimming and J lost 2 bases, with 19 bases between them. This CDR3 has 18 amino acids. CDR3 sequence reads: CASSLLGLNGANTDTQYF. The CDR3, as DNA: TGTGCCAGCAGTTTATTGGGGCTAAACGGGGCGAACACAGATACGCAGTATTTT.

This sequence joins TRBV19 and TRBJ1-5; D ambiguous. The CDR3 sequence is 14 residues long. Per germline, CDR1 LNHDA and CDR2 SQIVND (reference sequence). Trimming cost V 6 bases and J 5 bases, with 14 bases left between them. The CDR3: CASSHGRSYQPQHF. DNA for the CDR3: TGTGCCAGTAGCCATGGACGGAGCTATCAGCCCCAGCATTTT.